A selection of T cell receptor beta chains follows, all from one sample in a study of cytomegalovirus exposure and HLA in healthy donors. The method was immunoSEQ multiplex PCR; TCRdb's version includes in-frame clones alone and lacks a portion of them. The sample lists approximately 98,000 clones; almost 96% were seen once. Sequencing used PBMCs. Every receptor here comes from a woman younger than 30 in good health and CMV-seronegative. Each CDR3 is given with its conserved first and last residue. D genes are given only for firm matches. Clone size is given for some rows only: seen once, a few or many times, or a class if the clone is expanded.

cdr3_nt | cdr3_aa | d_call | v_call | clone_size | j_call
TGTGCCAGCAAGATGGACAAAATCCAAGAGACCCAGTACTTC | CASKMDKIQETQYF | NA | TRBV2 | NA | TRBJ2-5
TGTGCCAGCAGCGCCCTGACAGGGGGCCTAGGAAATGAGCAGTTCTTC | CASSALTGGLGNEQFF | TRBD1 | TRBV9 | once | TRBJ2-1
TGTGCCAGCAGCTCCACTAGCGGGGGGCTCTGGGTGCAGTTCTTC | CASSSTSGGLWVQFF | TRBD2 | TRBV7-2 | NA | TRBJ2-1
TGTGCCAGCAGCCAAGTTGGCGAAGTGGGCGAAGCTTTCTTT | CASSQVGEVGEAFF | NA | TRBV4-2 | NA | TRBJ1-1
TGTGCCAGCAGTTTAGGGGGGGCTAGGTGGGAGACCCAGTACTTC | CASSLGGARWETQYF | NA | TRBV27 | NA | TRBJ2-5
TGTGCCAGCAGACCCGGGACTCCCTACGAGCAGTACTTC | CASRPGTPYEQYF | NA | TRBV6-1 | NA | TRBJ2-7
TGTGCCAGCTGGGGGGGGCCCTACGAGCAGTACTTC | CASWGGPYEQYF | NA | TRBV28 | NA | TRBJ2-7
TGTGCCAGCACCTTAGGGGCAGTAAACACTGAAGCTTTCTTT | CASTLGAVNTEAFF | NA | TRBV7-9 | NA | TRBJ1-1
TGTGCCAGCAGCTCACACTATGGATCTGGAGACCAAGAGACCCAGTACTTC | CASSSHYGSGDQETQYF | NA | TRBV7-9 | NA | TRBJ2-5
TGCGCCAGCAGCTGGAGTATAGGAGACACAGATACGCAGTATTTT | CASSWSIGDTDTQYF | NA | TRBV5-1 | NA | TRBJ2-3
TGTGCCAGCAAAAACCAACCGGGGCTAGGGACAAATGAGCAGTTCTTC | CASKNQPGLGTNEQFF | NA | TRBV28 | NA | TRBJ2-1
TGTGCCTGGAGCCCGGGACAGGGAAGCTATGGCTACACCTTC | CAWSPGQGSYGYTF | TRBD1 | TRBV30 | NA | TRBJ1-2
TGTGCCATCAGTGTTGGGACAGGCTACACTGAAGCTTTCTTT | CAISVGTGYTEAFF | TRBD1 | TRBV10-3 | NA | TRBJ1-1
TGTGCCAGCAGGAGGACTAGCGTGGTCTACAATGAGCAGTTCTTC | CASRRTSVVYNEQFF | TRBD2 | TRBV2 | NA | TRBJ2-1
TGTGCCAGCGTAGACAAAAACATTCAGTACTTC | CASVDKNIQYF | NA | TRBV2 | NA | TRBJ2-4
TGTGCCAGCAGGATCGGAGACAGGCCGAAGGAAAAACTGTTTTTT | CASRIGDRPKEKLFF | NA | TRBV2 | NA | TRBJ1-4